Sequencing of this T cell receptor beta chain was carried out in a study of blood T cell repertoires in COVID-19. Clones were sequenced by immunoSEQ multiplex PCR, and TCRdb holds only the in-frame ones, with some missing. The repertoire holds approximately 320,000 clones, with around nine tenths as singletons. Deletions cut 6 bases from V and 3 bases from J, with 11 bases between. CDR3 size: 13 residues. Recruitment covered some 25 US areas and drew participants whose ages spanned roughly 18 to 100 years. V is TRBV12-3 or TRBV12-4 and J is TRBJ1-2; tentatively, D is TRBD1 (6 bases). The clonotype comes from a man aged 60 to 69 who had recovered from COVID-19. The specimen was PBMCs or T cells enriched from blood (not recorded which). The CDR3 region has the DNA TGTGCCAGCAGGCGTCAGGGGCACTATGGCTACACCTTC. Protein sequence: CASRRQGHYGYTF.